The rows below give T cell receptor beta chains drawn from one sample of a study of regulatory T cells in long-lasting Graves disease. TCRdb independently ran MiXCR on the multiplex PCR reads; one entry per CDR3 protein. This table holds fewer than 550,000 distinct CDR3 sequences, around 15% found once. The same specimen was also included in a second study, on T cells in Graves' hyperthyroidism and ophthalmopathy.

Here the sequenced sample was peripheral blood mononuclear cells (PBMCs), taken at new diagnosis, from a patient treated with antithyroid drugs. The receptors here all came from a woman younger than 35 with Graves disease. Each CDR3 is given without its conserved first and last residue. A D gene is named only where the DNA matches it firmly.

j_call,d_call,v_call,cdr3_aa
TRBJ2-7,NA,TRBV14,ASSQLRPSYEQY
TRBJ2-2,TRBD2,TRBV5-1,ASSLLAVTGELF
TRBJ2-3,NA,TRBV20-1,SAKDAQY
TRBJ2-7,TRBD1,TRBV2,ASSRQGLYEQY
TRBJ2-7,NA,TRBV4-1,ASSQLWAEYEQY
TRBJ2-7,NA,TRBV5-1,ASQEGERGKY
TRBJ2-2,NA,TRBV28,ASSPMGVVGTGELF
TRBJ1-5,NA,TRBV5-1,ASSLGGDNQPQH
TRBJ1-2,NA,TRBV5-1,ASSLDRDQT
TRBJ2-3,TRBD2,TRBV6-1,ASRRRHGLAGVIVTDTQY
TRBJ2-7,TRBD2,TRBV11-2,ASSLSGTEVAYEQY
TRBJ1-3,NA,TRBV3-2,ASSARDASQVGNTIY
TRBJ1-1,NA,TRBV30,AWSQGPGAEAF
TRBJ2-7,TRBD1,TRBV19,ASTTRDSPYEQY
TRBJ2-7,TRBD2,TRBV5-1,ASRPLAGVYEQY
TRBJ1-5,NA,TRBV24-1,ATRWQKNQPQH
TRBJ2-6,NA,TRBV6-1,ASLEPRQAANVLT
TRBJ2-7,NA,TRBV6-1,ASSFTPGTYEQY
TRBJ1-1,NA,TRBV7-2,ASSLNGGGATEAF
TRBJ2-1,TRBD2,TRBV20-1,SARSGTRGYNEQF
TRBJ2-3,TRBD2,TRBV4-1,ASSQWPGGRSTDTQY
TRBJ2-1,NA,TRBV19,ASRKGEVDEQF
TRBJ2-1,NA,TRBV20-1,SARVSPKYNEQF
TRBJ2-5,NA,TRBV6-2/TRBV6-3,ASSYGGRRSETQY
TRBJ2-7,NA,TRBV7-9,ASSSTTGWVIYEQY
TRBJ1-2,NA,TRBV12-3/TRBV12-4,ASSLGWSRINYGYT
TRBJ1-3,NA,TRBV7-2,ASSPRGGNTIY
TRBJ1-6,NA,TRBV30,AWSKRNGDSPLH
TRBJ2-2,NA,TRBV29-1,SVEEHANTGELF
TRBJ2-3,TRBD2,TRBV7-3,ASSRSGSSNTQY
TRBJ2-7,NA,TRBV12-3/TRBV12-4,ASSSSGVYEQY
TRBJ2-1,TRBD2,TRBV20-1,SASELAGPSSYNEQF
TRBJ1-5,NA,TRBV3-1,ASSQQGYSNQPQH
TRBJ1-1,NA,TRBV4-2,ASTPAGKNTEAF
TRBJ1-2,TRBD1,TRBV7-2,ASSPQGSYGHT
TRBJ2-1,TRBD1,TRBV7-2,ASSPPGAGGAERWF
TRBJ1-2,NA,TRBV10-2,ASSDSAAYGYT
TRBJ2-5,TRBD2,TRBV19,ASSTIFRWGRLAGGPDETQY
TRBJ2-3,NA,TRBV24-1,ATSDFDSRSTDTQY
TRBJ2-7,NA,TRBV18,ASSPYSGTNSYEQY